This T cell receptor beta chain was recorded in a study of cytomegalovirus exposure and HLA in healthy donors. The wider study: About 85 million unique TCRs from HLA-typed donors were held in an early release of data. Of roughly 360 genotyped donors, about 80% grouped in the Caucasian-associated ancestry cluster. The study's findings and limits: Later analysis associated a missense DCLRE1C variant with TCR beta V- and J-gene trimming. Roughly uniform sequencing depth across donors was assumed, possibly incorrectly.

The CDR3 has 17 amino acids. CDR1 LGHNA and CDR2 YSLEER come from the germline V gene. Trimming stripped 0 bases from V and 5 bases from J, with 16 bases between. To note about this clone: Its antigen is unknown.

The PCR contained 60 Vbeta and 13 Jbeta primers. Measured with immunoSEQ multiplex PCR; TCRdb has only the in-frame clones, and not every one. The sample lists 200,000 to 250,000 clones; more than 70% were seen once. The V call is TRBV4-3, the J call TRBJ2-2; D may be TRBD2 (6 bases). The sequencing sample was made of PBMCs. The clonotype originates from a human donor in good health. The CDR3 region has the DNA TGCGCCAGCAGCCAAGATTTAACTAGAGGAGGGACCGGGGAGCTGTTTTTT. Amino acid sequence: CASSQDLTRGGTGELFF.